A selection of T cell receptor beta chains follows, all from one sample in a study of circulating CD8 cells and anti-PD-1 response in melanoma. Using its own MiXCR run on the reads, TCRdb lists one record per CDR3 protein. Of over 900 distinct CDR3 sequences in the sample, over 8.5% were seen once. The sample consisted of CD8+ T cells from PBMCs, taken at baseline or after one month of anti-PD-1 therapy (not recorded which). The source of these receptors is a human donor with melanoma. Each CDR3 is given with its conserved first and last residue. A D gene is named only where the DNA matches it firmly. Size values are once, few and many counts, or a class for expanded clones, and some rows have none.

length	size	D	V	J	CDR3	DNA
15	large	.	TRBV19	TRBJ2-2	CASSIGGSGTGELFF	TGTGCCAGTAGTATCGGGGGATCGGGCACCGGGGAGCTGTTTTTT
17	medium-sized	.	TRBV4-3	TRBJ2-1	CASSQDGPGGPDNEQFF	TGCGCCAGCAGCCAAGACGGGCCCGGGGGCCCCGACAATGAGCAGTTCTTC
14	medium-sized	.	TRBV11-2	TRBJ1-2	CASSHLPRVDGYTF	TGTGCCAGCAGCCATCTCCCCCGTGTCGATGGCTACACCTTC
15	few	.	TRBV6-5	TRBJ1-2	CASKPLPGNLYGYTF	TGTGCCAGCAAGCCCCTGCCGGGGAACCTCTATGGCTACACCTTC
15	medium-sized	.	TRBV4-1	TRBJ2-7	CASRLRQDSTYEQYF	TGCGCCAGCAGACTAAGACAGGACTCCACCTACGAGCAGTACTTC
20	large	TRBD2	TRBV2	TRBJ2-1	CASSDPTGLAGGPSYNEQFF	TGTGCCAGCAGTGACCCAACAGGACTAGCGGGGGGCCCTTCCTACAATGAGCAGTTCTTC
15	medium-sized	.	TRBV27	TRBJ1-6	CASSLSVGGSFPLHF	TGTGCCAGCAGTTTATCTGTGGGGGGTAGTTTCCCCCTCCACTTT
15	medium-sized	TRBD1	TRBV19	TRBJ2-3	CASKPGTASTDTQYF	TGTGCCAGCAAACCCGGGACAGCTAGCACAGATACGCAGTATTTT
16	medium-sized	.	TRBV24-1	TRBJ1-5	CATSDLIKEGNQPQHF	TGTGCCACCAGTGACCTCATCAAAGAGGGCAATCAGCCCCAGCATTTT
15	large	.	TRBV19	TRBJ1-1	CASSAVGGILSEAFF	TGTGCCAGTAGCGCGGTTGGGGGCATATTATCTGAAGCTTTCTTT
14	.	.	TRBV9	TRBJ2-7	CASSVGDFTYEQYF	TGTGCCAGCAGCGTAGGGGACTTTACATACGAGCAGTACTTC
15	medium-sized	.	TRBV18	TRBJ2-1	CASSLTDPPLGEQFF	TGTGCCAGCTCACTAACGGACCCCCCATTAGGGGAGCAGTTCTTC
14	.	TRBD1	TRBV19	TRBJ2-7	CASSISAGGGEQYF	TGTGCCAGTAGTATTTCGGCAGGGGGCGGCGAGCAGTACTTC
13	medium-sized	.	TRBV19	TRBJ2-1	CASSINAVNEQFF	TGTGCCAGTAGTATAAATGCCGTCAATGAGCAGTTCTTC
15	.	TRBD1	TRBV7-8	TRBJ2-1	CASSFQGARDNEQFF	TGTGCCAGCAGCTTTCAGGGGGCGCGGGACAATGAGCAGTTCTTC
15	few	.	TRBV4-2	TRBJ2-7	CASSQDVGGSDEQYF	TGTGCCAGCAGCCAAGATGTGGGGGGCTCGGACGAGCAGTACTTC
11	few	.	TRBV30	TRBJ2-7	CAMRWGYEQYF	TGTGCCATGAGATGGGGCTACGAGCAGTACTTC
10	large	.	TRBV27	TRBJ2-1	CASSRPGGFF	TGTGCCAGCAGTCGCCCCGGGGGGTTCTTC
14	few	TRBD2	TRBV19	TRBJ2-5	CASSGTSLMETQYF	TGTGCCAGTAGCGGGACTAGCCTAATGGAGACCCAGTACTTC
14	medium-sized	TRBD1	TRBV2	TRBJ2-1	CASSEARGLNEQFF	TGTGCCAGCAGTGAAGCCAGGGGGCTAAATGAGCAGTTCTTC
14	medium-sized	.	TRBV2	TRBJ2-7	CASSLRGSTYEQYF	TGTGCCAGCAGTTTGAGGGGGTCGACCTACGAGCAGTACTTC
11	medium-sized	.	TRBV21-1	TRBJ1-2	CASSNGYGYTF	TGTGCCAGCAGCAATGGCTATGGCTACACCTTC
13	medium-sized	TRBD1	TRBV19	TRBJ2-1	CASSISGGNEQFF	TGTGCCAGTAGTATTTCAGGGGGCAATGAGCAGTTCTTC
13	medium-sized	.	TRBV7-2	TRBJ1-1	CASSLVMNTEAFF	TGTGCCAGCAGCCTCGTTATGAACACTGAAGCTTTCTTT
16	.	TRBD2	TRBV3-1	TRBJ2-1	CASRAREAGGPNEQFF	TGTGCCAGCAGGGCCCGGGAGGCGGGGGGACCCAATGAGCAGTTCTTC
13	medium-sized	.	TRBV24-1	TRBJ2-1	CATSDLTTNEQFF	TGTGCCACCAGTGATTTAACTACAAATGAGCAGTTCTTC
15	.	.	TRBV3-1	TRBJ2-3	CAGSQEGRPTDTQYF	TGTGCCGGCAGCCAAGAGGGAAGACCCACAGATACGCAGTATTTT
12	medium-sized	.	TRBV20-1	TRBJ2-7	CSARAPNRALNF	TGCAGTGCTAGAGCCCCGAACAGGGCCCTAAACTTC
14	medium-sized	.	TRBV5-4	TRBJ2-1	CASSSPNDRNEQFF	TGTGCCAGCAGTTCACCTAACGACAGGAATGAGCAGTTCTTC
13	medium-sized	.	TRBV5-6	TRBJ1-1	CASSLVVGSEAFF	TGTGCCAGCAGCTTGGTTGTTGGGAGTGAAGCTTTCTTT
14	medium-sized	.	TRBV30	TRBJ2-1	CAWSGDAGYNEQFF	TGTGCCTGGAGTGGGGACGCGGGCTACAATGAGCAGTTCTTC
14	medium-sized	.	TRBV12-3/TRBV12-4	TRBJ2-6	CASSYATGANVLTF	TGTGCCAGCAGTTACGCCACGGGGGCCAACGTCCTGACTTTC
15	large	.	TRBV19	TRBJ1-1	CASSIAWGANTEAFF	TGTGCCAGTAGTATAGCCTGGGGGGCGAACACTGAAGCTTTCTTT
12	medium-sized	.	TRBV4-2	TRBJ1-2	CASSQGLYGYTF	TGTGCCAGCAGCCAGGGCCTCTATGGCTACACCTTC
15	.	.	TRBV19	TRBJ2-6	CASSILGSGANVLTF	TGTGCCAGTAGTATTCTGGGTTCTGGGGCCAACGTCCTGACTTTC
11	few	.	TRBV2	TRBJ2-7	CASTDFYEQYF	TGTGCCAGCACTGACTTCTACGAGCAGTACTTC
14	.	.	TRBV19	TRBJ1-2	CASRDNSVYYGYTF	TGTGCCAGTAGGGACAACTCCGTGTACTATGGCTACACCTTC
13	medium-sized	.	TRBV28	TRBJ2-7	CASIGTRAYEQYF	TGTGCCAGCATCGGGACAAGGGCTTACGAGCAGTACTTC
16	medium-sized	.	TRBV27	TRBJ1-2	CASAFELGGGTYGYTF	TGTGCCAGCGCCTTCGAGCTAGGAGGGGGAACCTATGGCTACACCTTC
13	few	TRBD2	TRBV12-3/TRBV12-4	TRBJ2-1	CASTIAGGGEQFF	TGTGCCAGCACCATAGCGGGGGGCGGAGAGCAGTTCTTC
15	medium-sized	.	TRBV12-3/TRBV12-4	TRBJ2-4	CASSPHGGSIDIQYF	TGTGCCAGCAGTCCTCACGGGGGCTCGATTGACATTCAGTACTTC
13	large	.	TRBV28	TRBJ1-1	CASSFGNPGEAFF	TGTGCCAGCAGTTTTGGGAACCCTGGTGAAGCTTTCTTT
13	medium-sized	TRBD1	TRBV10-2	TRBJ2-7	CASRTGQNYEQYF	TGCGCCAGCAGGACGGGACAGAACTACGAGCAGTACTTC
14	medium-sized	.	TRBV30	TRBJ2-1	CAGAAGSSYNEQFF	TGTGCCGGAGCAGCGGGTAGCTCCTACAATGAGCAGTTCTTC
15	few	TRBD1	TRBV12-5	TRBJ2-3	CASGLPGQNTDTQYF	TGTGCTAGTGGACTACCGGGACAGAACACAGATACGCAGTATTTT
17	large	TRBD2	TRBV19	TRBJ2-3	CASSIVLAGDPTDTQYF	TGTGCCAGTAGTATAGTCCTAGCGGGGGACCCGACCGATACGCAGTATTTT
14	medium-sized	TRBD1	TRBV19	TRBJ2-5	CASRGDREEETQYF	TGTGCCAGTAGGGGGGACAGGGAAGAAGAGACCCAGTACTTC
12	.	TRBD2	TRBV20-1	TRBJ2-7	CSASSGTYEQYF	TGCAGTGCCTCGAGCGGGACCTACGAGCAGTACTTC
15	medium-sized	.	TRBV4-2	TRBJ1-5	CASSQESGSSQPQHF	TGTGCCAGCAGCCAAGAATCTGGGTCTAGTCAGCCCCAGCATTTT
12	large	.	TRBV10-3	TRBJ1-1	CAISEGSGEAFF	TGTGCCATCAGTGAAGGTAGCGGTGAAGCTTTCTTT
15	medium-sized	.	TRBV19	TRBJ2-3	CASSIQGESTDTQYF	TGTGCCAGTAGTATACAGGGTGAGAGCACAGATACGCAGTATTTT
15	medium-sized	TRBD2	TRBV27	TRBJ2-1	CASSVWGGSYNEQFF	TGTGCCAGCAGCGTATGGGGGGGCTCCTACAATGAGCAGTTCTTC